The 27 T cell receptor beta chains given below trace back to one sample, sequenced in a study of blood T cell repertoires in COVID-19. Libraries were prepared by immunoSEQ multiplex PCR; TCRdb keeps only in-frame clonotypes and omits some of them. The repertoire has about 170,000 clones, roughly nine tenths of them found once; the top ten carry around 1.2%. The material sequenced was PBMCs or T cells enriched from blood (not recorded which). Every receptor here comes from a human donor with acute COVID-19. The donor label of this sample is uncertain.

The gene calls are TRBV7-2 and TRBJ1-6; D call uncertain. The ends were cut back, 6 bases at V and 7 bases at J, with 7 bases in the middle. The CDR3 loop spans 12 amino acids. Germline CDR1 reads SGHTA; CDR2 reads FQGNSA. The CDR3 loop reads CASREGNSPLHF. The DNA for the CDR3 is TGTGCCAGCAGAGAGGGAAATTCACCCCTCCACTTT.

This clone has a single count. J is TRBJ2-2 and V is TRBV5-8, with D tentatively TRBD1 (8 bases). CDR1 is SGHTS, CDR2 YDEGEE, per germline. The CDR3 spans 16 residues. V lost 4 bases and J lost 1, with 14 bases in between. CDR3 sequence reads: CASSAYRGGNTGELFF. In nucleotides, the CDR3 is TGTGCCAGCAGCGCCTACAGGGGGGGGAACACCGGGGAGCTGTTTTTT. Full variable domain (remainder filled in from reference TRBV5-8 and TRBJ2-2): EAGVTQSPTHLIKTRGQQATLRCSPISGHTSVYWYQQALGLGLQFLLWYDEGEERNRGNFPPRFSGRQFPNYSSELNVNALELEDSALYLCASSAYRGGNTGELFFGEGSRLTVL.

This clone was counted a few times. The chain uses TRBV6-5 and TRBJ1-1; TRBD1 aligns across 9 bases. This CDR3 is 15 amino acids long. J was trimmed by 6 bases and V by 4 bases; bases with no gene match: 9. The germline V gene encodes CDR1 MNHEY and CDR2 SVGAGI. The CDR3 region is CASSFAGTGYAEAFF. The CDR3, as DNA: TGTGCCAGCAGTTTTGCCGGGACAGGGTACGCTGAAGCTTTCTTT.

The J gene is TRBJ2-7, the V gene TRBV10-3, with TRBD1 matching 8 bases. The germline gives CDR1 ENHRY, CDR2 SYGVKD. The CDR3 sequence is 12 residues long. DNA of the CDR3: TGTGGTACCGGGACAGGCAGCTACGAGCAGTACTTC. Translated: CGTGTGSYEQYF.

The V call is TRBV18, the J call TRBJ2-3; the match to TRBD1 covers 9 bases. The CDR3 is 14 amino acids. V lost 3 bases and J lost 15; bases outside the gene matches: 13. From germline, CDR1 is KGHSH and CDR2 LQKENI. CDR3 amino acids: CASSPKTGGAGEYF. DNA for the CDR3: TGTGCCAGCTCACCGAAAACAGGGGGCGCGGGAGAATATTTT.

This clone was seen only once. The chain is built from TRBV30 and TRBJ1-6, with a weak D call TRBD1 (6 bases). Per germline, CDR1 GTSNPN and CDR2 SVGIG (reference sequence). V shed 3 bases and J shed 7 bases, with 13 bases lying between them. The CDR3 is 14 amino acids. The CDR3 protein is CAWRGGPRNSPLHF. In nucleotides, the CDR3 is TGTGCCTGGAGGGGGGGGCCTAGGAATTCACCCCTCCACTTT.

This chain connects TRBV2 to TRBJ2-2; D perhaps matches TRBD2 (6 bases). V dropped 6 bases and J dropped 1 base, with 9 bases sitting between them. Germline V CDR1 and CDR2: SNHLY, FYNNEI. This CDR3 is 14 amino acids long. This CDR3 is CASRWGGNTGELFF. For the CDR3, the DNA is TGTGCCAGCAGGTGGGGAGGGAACACCGGGGAGCTGTTTTTT. The full variable domain, in which reference TRBV2 and TRBJ2-2 provide the parts outside the CDR3, is EPEVTQTPSHQVTQMGQEVILRCVPISNHLYFYWYRQILGQKVEFLVSFYNNEISEKSEIFDDQFSVERPDGSNFTLKIRSTKLEDSAMYFCASRWGGNTGELFFGEGSRLTVL.

V gene TRBV12-5 combines with J gene TRBJ2-5; 8 positions agree with TRBD2. The CDR3 length is 13 residues. Looked up from germline, CDR1 is LGHNT and CDR2 is FRNRAP. The V and J ends lost 2 bases and 5 bases, in that order; junction bases with no gene match: 1. CDR3 loop: CASGLTGGETQYF. CDR3 bases: TGTGCTAGTGGTTTGACGGGGGGGGAGACCCAGTACTTC.

The gene calls are TRBV7-2 and TRBJ1-3, with D maybe TRBD1 (5 bases). The germline gives CDR1 SGHTA, CDR2 FQGNSA. The CDR3 sequence is 16 residues long. V was cut by 4 bases and J by 4 bases, with 17 bases left in between. CDR3 DNA sequence: TGTGCCAGCAGCTCCGAGCTAGGCAGGGCCGGAAACACCATATATTTT. This encodes CASSSELGRAGNTIYF.

V usage is TRBV19 and J usage is TRBJ1-1; D uncertain. This CDR3 is 11 amino acids long. Looked up from germline, CDR1 is LNHDA and CDR2 is SQIVND (reference sequence). V shed 1 base and J shed 6 bases, with 3 bases lying between them. The CDR3 is CASSIAAEAFF. The CDR3 nucleotides are TGTGCCAGTAGTATAGCTGCTGAAGCTTTCTTT.

Here the CDR3 reads CSVGLSSYEQYF. The CDR3 DNA reads as TGCAGCGTGGGACTCAGCTCCTACGAGCAGTACTTC. This sequence joins TRBV29-1 and TRBJ2-7; the D gene is possibly TRBD2 (6 bases). V lost 6 bases and J lost 0, with 9 bases in between. This CDR3 comprises 12 residues. The germline gives CDR1 SQVTM, CDR2 ANQGSEA.

The chain links TRBV10-3 to TRBJ2-2; tentatively, D is TRBD2 (5 bases). The CDR3 has 12 residues. The ends were cut back, 6 bases at V and 4 bases at J, with 6 bases in the middle. Germline values: CDR1 ENHRY, CDR2 SYGVKD. DNA of the CDR3: TGTGCCATCAGCGGGGTCACCGGGGAGCTGTTTTTT. Its protein is CAISGVTGELFF.

The V call is TRBV7-3, the J call TRBJ1-1; no firm D call. Germline CDR1 is SGHTA and CDR2 is FQGTGA. The CDR3 loop spans 13 amino acids. Trimming pared 0 bases from V and 4 bases from J, leaving 6 bases between. CDR3 protein: CASSLTHGTEAFF. DNA for the CDR3: TGTGCCAGCAGCTTAACCCACGGCACTGAAGCTTTCTTT.

The chain links TRBV19 to TRBJ1-6; 10 nucleotides align to TRBD1. The ends lost 5 bases at V and 6 bases at J; junction bases unmatched: 4. Germline CDR1 LNHDA, CDR2 SQIVND (reference sequence). The CDR3 sequence is 15 residues long. The CDR3 is CASSFRDRGNSPLHF. Here the CDR3 DNA reads TGTGCCAGTAGTTTCCGGGACAGGGGTAATTCACCCCTCCACTTT.

The chain links TRBV12-3 or TRBV12-4 to TRBJ2-5; no clear D. CDR3 size: 12 residues. V shed 3 bases and J shed 7 bases, with 9 bases lying between them. Here the CDR3 DNA reads TGTGCCAGCAGTTTTTCCCACGGGACCCAGTACTTC. This gives the protein CASSFSHGTQYF.

This CDR3 is CASSQAARGSYEQYF. CDR3 DNA sequence: TGCGCCAGCAGCCAAGCCGCCAGGGGCTCCTACGAGCAGTACTTC. The J gene is TRBJ2-7, the V gene TRBV4-3, with D maybe TRBD1 (6 bases). CDR1 and CDR2 (germline): LGHNA, YSLEER. The CDR3 covers 15 residues. V lost 1 base, J lost 0 bases, and 10 bases lay in between.

The chain has TRBV7-2 and TRBJ1-2; D might be TRBD1 (5 bases). Germline-derived CDR1 and CDR2 are SGHTA and FQGNSA. Trimming took 5 bases from V and 2 from J, leaving 21 bases between them. CDR3 length equals 17 residues. Here the CDR3 reads CASSPRRIGAGNYGYTF. The CDR3 DNA follows: TGTGCCAGCAGCCCCCGACGAATTGGGGCAGGGAACTATGGCTACACCTTC.

The chain carries TRBV19 and TRBJ1-2; no clear D. The CDR3 extends over 14 amino acids. The V gene's germline CDR1 is LNHDA and CDR2 SQIVND (reference sequence). Trimming pared 5 bases from V and 0 bases from J, leaving 10 bases between. DNA for the CDR3: TGTGCCAGTAGTTCCCTAGCCACTAACTATGGCTACACCTTC. Translated, it gives CASSSLATNYGYTF. Combining the CDR3 with reference TRBV19 and TRBJ1-2 gives the whole variable domain DGGITQSPKYLFRKEGQNVTLSCEQNLNHDAMYWYRQDPGQGLRLIYYSQIVNDFQKGDIAEGYSVSREKKESFPLTVTSAQKNPTAFYLCASSSLATNYGYTFGSGTRLTVV.

The genes are TRBV24-1 and TRBJ2-6; D call uncertain. The germline gives CDR1 KGHDR, CDR2 SFDVKD. Trimming cost V 9 bases and J 1 base, with 12 bases left between them. This CDR3 is built from 15 residues. The CDR3 protein is CATFLFVSGANVLTF. DNA for the CDR3: TGTGCCACCTTTTTATTCGTATCTGGGGCCAACGTCCTGACTTTC.

V is TRBV11-2 and J is TRBJ1-4; maybe TRBD1 (5 bases). CDR3 length equals 14 residues. Trimming removed 1 base at V and 7 bases at J, with 10 bases between. The germline CDR1 and CDR2 sequences are SGHAT and FQNNGV. CDR3 residues: CASSLVGEGEKLFF. The CDR3 DNA reads TGTGCCAGCAGCTTAGTAGGGGAGGGTGAAAAACTGTTTTTT.

This chain uses TRBV27 with TRBJ1-1; the D gene is possibly TRBD1 (6 bases). This CDR3 contains 15 residues. Germline assignment: CDR1 MNHEY and CDR2 SMNVEV (reference sequence). The ends were cut back, 0 bases at V and 0 bases at J, with 8 bases in the middle. CDR3 DNA: TGTGCCAGCAGTTTATCAGGGGGGGTGAACACTGAAGCTTTCTTT. Its translation is CASSLSGGVNTEAFF.

The gene calls are TRBV3-1 (or the pseudogene TRBV3-2) and TRBJ1-2; possible D gene TRBD1, 6 bases. Germline CDR1 LGHDT, CDR2 YNNKEL (reference sequence). CDR3 size: 15 residues. Trimming took 0 bases from V and 2 from J, leaving 10 bases between them. DNA of the CDR3: TGTGCCAGCAGCCAAGAAGGACAGAGGAACTATGGCTACACCTTC. It encodes CASSQEGQRNYGYTF.

CDR3 in DNA: TGTGCCAGCATGGCACCCCCCGACGAGCAGTACTTC. Encoded protein: CASMAPPDEQYF. The rearrangement links TRBV6-5 to TRBJ2-7, with no clear D. The CDR3 loop spans 12 amino acids. CDR1 and CDR2 from the germline V gene are MNHEY and SVGAGI. The V end lost 7 bases, the J end lost 5 bases, and 12 bases lay between the germline ends.

The chain uses TRBV30 and TRBJ1-2; D unresolved. V lost 1 base to trimming and J lost 4 bases, with 10 bases between them. CDR3 length: 13 amino acids. Germline assignment: CDR1 GTSNPN and CDR2 SVGIG (reference sequence). For the CDR3, the DNA is TGTGCCTGGAGTGCCCCCGCGGTCTATGGCTACACCTTC. Residues: CAWSAPAVYGYTF. Based on the CDR3 plus reference TRBV30 and TRBJ1-2, the full variable domain is SQTIHQWPATLVQPVGSPLSLECTVEGTSNPNLYWYRQAAGRGLQLLFYSVGIGQISSEVPQNLSASRPQDRQFILSSKKLLLSDSGFYLCAWSAPAVYGYTFGSGTRLTVV.

The chain carries TRBV27 and TRBJ2-3, with 11 bases matching TRBD2. Trimming at V came to 5 bases and at J to 0 bases, leaving 4 bases not matched to a gene. The CDR3 is 16 amino acids. Germline V CDR1 and CDR2: MNHEY, SMNVEV (reference sequence). The CDR3 DNA reads as TGTGCCAGCAGTCCCCGACTAGCGGGGAGCACAGATACGCAGTATTTT. Protein sequence: CASSPRLAGSTDTQYF.

The chain carries TRBV7-8 and TRBJ2-7, with D possibly TRBD1 on 5 matching bases. Germline loops: CDR1 SGHVS, CDR2 FQNEAQ. The CDR3 covers 12 residues. V was cut by 5 bases and J by 6 bases, with 11 bases left in between. The CDR3 region has the DNA TGTGCCAGCAGCCCCCCACAGGCCGAGCAGTACTTC. This sequence encodes CASSPPQAEQYF.

The rearrangement uses TRBV3-1 (or the pseudogene TRBV3-2) and TRBJ2-2; a possible D gene is TRBD2 (6 bases). The germline CDR1 and CDR2 sequences are LGHDT and YNNKEL (reference sequence). V dropped 4 bases and J dropped 5 bases, with 11 bases sitting between them. CDR3 length: 14 amino acids. The CDR3 coding sequence is TGTGCCAGCAGCCCAGTGGGGGGTACCGGGGAGCTGTTTTTT. Residues: CASSPVGGTGELFF.